These T cell receptor beta chains were read from a single sample in a study of OX40 agonist ivuxolimab in advanced cancers. Data came from immunoSEQ multiplex PCR; TCRdb stores just in-frame clones and leaves some out. This table has 57,000 or so clones, around 87% appearing once. The source material was CD4+ or CD8+ T cells sorted from blood, sampled in a trial of the OX40 agonist ivuxolimab. The receptors derive from an adult with an advanced solid tumor such as melanoma, head and neck, liver or kidney cancer. Each CDR3 is given without its conserved first and last residue. The D gene is left open where the match is weak.

j_gene: TRBJ1-2; d_gene: TRBD1; v_gene: TRBV4-3; CDR3aa: ASSQGQGSGYT
j_gene: TRBJ1-3; d_gene: NA; v_gene: TRBV7-2; CDR3aa: ASSDGGDISGNTIY
j_gene: TRBJ2-2; d_gene: TRBD1; v_gene: TRBV5-1; CDR3aa: ASTERVLATGAGTGELF
j_gene: TRBJ1-6; d_gene: TRBD1; v_gene: TRBV30; CDR3aa: AWEAGGDNSPLH
j_gene: TRBJ1-1; d_gene: NA; v_gene: TRBV9; CDR3aa: ASSLSGGRNTEAF
j_gene: TRBJ2-7; d_gene: NA; v_gene: TRBV18; CDR3aa: ASSPLSAYEQY
j_gene: TRBJ1-2; d_gene: NA; v_gene: TRBV5-4; CDR3aa: ASSSKQGALGYT
j_gene: TRBJ1-1; d_gene: NA; v_gene: TRBV14; CDR3aa: ASSQGGTSNTEAF
j_gene: TRBJ1-1; d_gene: NA; v_gene: TRBV2; CDR3aa: ASSFDSMNTEAF
j_gene: TRBJ2-1; d_gene: TRBD2; v_gene: TRBV7-2; CDR3aa: ASSLAPSGGFNEQF
j_gene: TRBJ1-2; d_gene: NA; v_gene: TRBV6-5; CDR3aa: ASSYVGYGYT
j_gene: TRBJ1-2; d_gene: NA; v_gene: TRBV5-6; CDR3aa: ASSLDWGAVVGYT
j_gene: TRBJ2-7; d_gene: TRBD1; v_gene: TRBV11-2; CDR3aa: ASSPGTVALEQY
j_gene: TRBJ2-7; d_gene: NA; v_gene: TRBV7-2; CDR3aa: ASSLRRTRDGTYEQY
j_gene: TRBJ2-7; d_gene: NA; v_gene: TRBV2; CDR3aa: ASSEEGLVLYEQY
j_gene: TRBJ1-1; d_gene: TRBD1; v_gene: TRBV4-2; CDR3aa: ASSQEDRGTTEAF
j_gene: TRBJ2-7; d_gene: NA; v_gene: TRBV7-2; CDR3aa: ASSKQSSYEQY
j_gene: TRBJ1-4; d_gene: NA; v_gene: TRBV28; CDR3aa: ASSPSSGLMRGLF
j_gene: TRBJ1-6; d_gene: NA; v_gene: TRBV27; CDR3aa: ASSTHLRGDSPLH
j_gene: TRBJ1-4; d_gene: TRBD1; v_gene: TRBV7-9; CDR3aa: ASSLRGTGENEKLF
j_gene: TRBJ1-6; d_gene: NA; v_gene: TRBV15; CDR3aa: ATSRDPGADSPLH
j_gene: TRBJ1-1; d_gene: TRBD1; v_gene: TRBV6-1; CDR3aa: ASNHKRTGKTEAF
j_gene: TRBJ1-6; d_gene: NA; v_gene: TRBV14; CDR3aa: ASSQKGPLH